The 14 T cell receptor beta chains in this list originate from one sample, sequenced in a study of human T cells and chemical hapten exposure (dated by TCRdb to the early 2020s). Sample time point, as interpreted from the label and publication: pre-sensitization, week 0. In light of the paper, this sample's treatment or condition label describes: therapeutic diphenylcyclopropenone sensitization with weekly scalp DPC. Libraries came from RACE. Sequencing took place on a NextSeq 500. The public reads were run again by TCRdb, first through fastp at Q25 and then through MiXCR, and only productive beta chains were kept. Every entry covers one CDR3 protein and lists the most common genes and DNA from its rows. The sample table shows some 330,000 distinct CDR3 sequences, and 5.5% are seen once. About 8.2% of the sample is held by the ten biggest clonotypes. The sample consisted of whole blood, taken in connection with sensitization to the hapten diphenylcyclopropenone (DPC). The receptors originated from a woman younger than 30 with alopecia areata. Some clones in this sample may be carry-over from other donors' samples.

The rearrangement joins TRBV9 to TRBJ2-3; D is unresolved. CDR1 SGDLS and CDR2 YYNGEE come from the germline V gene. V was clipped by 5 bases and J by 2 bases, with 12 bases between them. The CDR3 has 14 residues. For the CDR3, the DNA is TGTGCCAGCAGTGCCACAGCCGACACAGATACGCAGTATTTT. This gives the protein CASSATADTDTQYF.

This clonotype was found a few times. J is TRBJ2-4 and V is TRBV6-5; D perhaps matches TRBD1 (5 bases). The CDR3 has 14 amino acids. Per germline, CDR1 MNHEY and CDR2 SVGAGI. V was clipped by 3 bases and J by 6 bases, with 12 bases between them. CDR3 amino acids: CASSYGQGINIQYF. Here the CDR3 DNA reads TGTGCCAGCAGTTATGGTCAGGGAATAAACATTCAGTACTTC.

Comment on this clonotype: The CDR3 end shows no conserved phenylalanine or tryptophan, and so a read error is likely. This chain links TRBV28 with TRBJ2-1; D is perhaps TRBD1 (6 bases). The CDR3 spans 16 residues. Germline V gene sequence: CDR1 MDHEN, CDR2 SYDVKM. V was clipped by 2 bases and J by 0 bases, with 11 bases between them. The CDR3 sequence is CASSLQGSFSYNEQFY. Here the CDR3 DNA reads TGTGCCAGCAGTTTACAGGGGAGCTTCTCCTACAATGAGCAGTTCTAC.

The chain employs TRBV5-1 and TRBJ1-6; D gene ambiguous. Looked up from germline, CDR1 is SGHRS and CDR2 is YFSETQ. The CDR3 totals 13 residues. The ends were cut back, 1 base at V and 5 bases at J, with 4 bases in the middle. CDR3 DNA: TGCGCCAGCAGCTTGACAGATAATTCACCCCTCCACTTT. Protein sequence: CASSLTDNSPLHF. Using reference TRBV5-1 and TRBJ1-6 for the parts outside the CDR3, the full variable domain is KAGVTQTPRYLIKTRGQQVTLSCSPISGHRSVSWYQQTPGQGLQFLFEYFSETQRNKGNFPGRFSGRQFSNSRSEMNVSTLELGDSALYLCASSLTDNSPLHFGNGTRLTVT.

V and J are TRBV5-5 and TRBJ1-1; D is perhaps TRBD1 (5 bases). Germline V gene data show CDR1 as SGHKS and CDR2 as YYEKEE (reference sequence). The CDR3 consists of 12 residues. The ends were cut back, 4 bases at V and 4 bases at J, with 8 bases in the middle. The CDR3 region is CASSRGLTEAFF. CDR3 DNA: TGTGCCAGCAGCAGGGGACTCACTGAAGCTTTCTTT.

Written as DNA, the CDR3 is TGTGCCAGCAGCTTGAGCGCCGGGGGCTCCCGAGGCGGGGAGCTGTTTTTT. Protein: CASSLSAGGSRGGELFF. V is TRBV5-4 and J is TRBJ2-2; D may correspond to TRBD1 or TRBD2 (6 bases each). Germline loops: CDR1 SGHNT, CDR2 YYREEE (reference sequence). The CDR3 runs 17 residues. The V end lost 1 base, the J end lost 7 bases, and 20 bases lay between the germline ends.

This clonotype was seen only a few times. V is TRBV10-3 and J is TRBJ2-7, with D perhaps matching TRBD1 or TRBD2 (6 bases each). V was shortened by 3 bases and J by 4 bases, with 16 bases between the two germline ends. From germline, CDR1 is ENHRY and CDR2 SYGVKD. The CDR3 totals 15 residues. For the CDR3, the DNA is TGTGCCATCAGTGACGGTCGGGGGCCCAAGTACGAGCAGTACTTC. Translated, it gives CAISDGRGPKYEQYF.

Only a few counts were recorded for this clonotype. The CDR3 coding sequence is TGCAGTGCTTTTGTCGTCCCTGGGGCCAACGTCCTGACTTTC. Its translation is CSAFVVPGANVLTF. The chain couples TRBV20-1 to TRBJ2-6, with D unresolved. Germline V CDR1 and CDR2: DFQATT, SNEGSKA (reference sequence). The ends were cut back, 5 bases at V and 2 bases at J, with 10 bases in the middle. CDR3 length: 14 amino acids.

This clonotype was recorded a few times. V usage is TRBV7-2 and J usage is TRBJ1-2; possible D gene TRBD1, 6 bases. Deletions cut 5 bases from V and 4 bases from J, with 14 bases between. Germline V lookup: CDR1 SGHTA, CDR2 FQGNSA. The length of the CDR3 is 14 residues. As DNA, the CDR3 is TGTGCCAGCAGCGCGCAACAGGGTCCCTATGGCTACACCTTC. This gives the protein CASSAQQGPYGYTF. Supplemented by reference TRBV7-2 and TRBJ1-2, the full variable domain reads GAGVSQSPSNKVTEKGKDVELRCDPISGHTALYWYRQSLGQGLEFLIYFQGNSAPDKSGLPSDRFSAERTGGSVSTLTIQRTQQEDSAVYLCASSAQQGPYGYTFGSGTRLTVV.

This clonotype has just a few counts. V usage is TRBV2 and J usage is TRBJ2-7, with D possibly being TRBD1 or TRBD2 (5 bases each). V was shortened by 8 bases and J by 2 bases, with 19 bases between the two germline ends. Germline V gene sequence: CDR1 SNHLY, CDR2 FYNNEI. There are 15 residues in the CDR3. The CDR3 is CASGEGEQGTYEQYF. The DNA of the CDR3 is TGTGCCAGCGGAGAGGGTGAGCAGGGCACCTACGAGCAGTACTTC. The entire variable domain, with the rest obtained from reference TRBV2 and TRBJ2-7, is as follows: EPEVTQTPSHQVTQMGQEVILRCVPISNHLYFYWYRQILGQKVEFLVSFYNNEISEKSEIFDDQFSVERPDGSNFTLKIRSTKLEDSAMYFCASGEGEQGTYEQYFGPGTRLTVT.

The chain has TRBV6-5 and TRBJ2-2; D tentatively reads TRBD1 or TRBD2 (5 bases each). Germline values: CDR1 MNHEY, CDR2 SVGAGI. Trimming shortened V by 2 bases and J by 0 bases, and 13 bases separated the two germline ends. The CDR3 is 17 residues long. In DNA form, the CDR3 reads TGTGCCAGCAGTTACCTTTCCGGGACCGCGAACACCGGGGAGCTGTTTTTT. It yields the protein CASSYLSGTANTGELFF.

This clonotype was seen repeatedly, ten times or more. The CDR3 sequence: CASSLAGATYGYTF. The DNA for the CDR3 is TGTGCCAGCAGCTTAGCAGGGGCCACCTATGGCTACACCTTC. This chain links TRBV7-8 with TRBJ1-2; D perhaps matches TRBD1 (5 bases). The CDR3 length is 14 residues. Germline CDR1 reads SGHVS; CDR2 reads FQNEAQ. Trimming took off 0 bases at V and 4 bases at J, with 9 bases between the two ends.

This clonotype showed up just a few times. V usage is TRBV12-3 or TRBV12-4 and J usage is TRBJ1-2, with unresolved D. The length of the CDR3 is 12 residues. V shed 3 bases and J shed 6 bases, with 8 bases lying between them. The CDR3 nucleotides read TGTGCCAGCAGTTTCTCCAAAGATGGCTACACCTTC. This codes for CASSFSKDGYTF.

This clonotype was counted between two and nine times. In nucleotides, the CDR3 is TGTGCCACACAGGGGTTGGGGCAGCCCCAGCATTTT. Its translation is CATQGLGQPQHF. This rearrangement joins TRBV6-2 or TRBV6-3 to TRBJ1-5, with 7 nucleotides matching TRBD1. Trimming took 10 bases from V and 7 from J; bases not matched to a gene: 7. The V gene's germline CDR1 is MNHEY and CDR2 SVGEGT. The CDR3 loop spans 12 amino acids.